This T cell receptor beta chain originates from a study of T cell responses to AZD1222 COVID-19 vaccine (dated by TCRdb to the early 2020s). General notes on the study: TCR sequencing was performed for about 250 trial participants, of whom some 200 were given two doses of AZD1222 and approximately 26 were given two doses of MenACWY control vaccine. Trial participants were enrolled by age into 18-55, 56-69 and 70-plus year subgroups, with 148, 28 and 57 TCR-sequenced participants respectively. The paper's findings and limits, for the study overall: Only six AZD1222 recipients were SARS-CoV-2 seropositive at baseline, limiting conclusions about previously exposed vaccinees. After two AZD1222 doses, both the breadth and the depth of spike-specific TCRs were significantly higher than at day 0 and than in MenACWY recipients. The vaccine-associated CD4 TCRs covered the entire spike protein, and the dominant responses fell in regions 160-218 and 743-854. The 56-69-year group was small, and its depth increase did not reach significance, likely because of low power. Reportedly, close to half of the unique spike-specific TCRs recognized epitopes lying outside the regions that are mutated in the B.1.351 and B.1.1.7 variants. Most participants were white British and females outnumbered males, and the authors suggested that clonal diversity may have been underestimated. Because no day 14 peak-response samples were available, the repertoires could be characterized only after the peak T cell response.

The sample's time point label, decoded: about 28 days (+/-7) after the second vaccine dose. Because spike-specific TCR depth and breadth did not differ between the two schedules, AZD1222 recipients who got a second dose at roughly 4 weeks were pooled with those who got a second dose at roughly 12 weeks. The vaccinee samples were drawn from two UK trials, COV001 and COV002, one of which was a single-blind randomized controlled phase 2/3 trial testing AZD1222 (ChAdOx1 nCoV-19) in healthy adults. For TCRbeta chain sequencing, PBMC samples were collected from trial participants at day 0 and at day 28 after the second dose. The CDR3 regions of human TCRbeta chains were analyzed by immunosequencing. As for the authors' bioinformatics: Repertoire TCRs were checked for matches against a reference library of SARS-CoV-2-specific TCRs that had been generated using the MIRA antigen-specificity platform. Breadth was defined as the fraction of unique TCRs that were SARS-CoV-2-associated, and depth was defined as the fraction of total T cells that were SARS-CoV-2-associated. Each spike-specific TCR was assigned to its reactive spike region and to a CD4 or CD8 class using the MIRA data. Log10-transformed breadth and depth values were compared by one-way ANOVA with Sidak's multiple comparisons tests. Entries here come from immuneACCESS through TCRdb and include only in-frame sequences with V and J called. Some clones fail to appear in such tables; in the studies checked, an unresolved V gene covers under half of the shortfall, and the cause of the remainder is unknown. Clone size and V and J calls were adopted from that table, with D and trimming inferred from the DNA. Within this sample are approximately 75,000 clones, with roughly 90% of them counted one time only. About 1.3% of the sample rests with the top ten.

Concerning this clone: No cognate antigen has been identified for it. No quality values exist for individual bases; no much larger clone is one base distant.

Its CDR3 holds 15 amino acids, cysteine through phenylalanine. Only the CDR3 part of the read is kept: 45 bases, read in frame from the first base. The germline V gene gives CDR1 as SGDLS and CDR2 as YYNGEE. From V the trimming removes 2 bases and from J it removes 7 bases, while the gene matches leave 7 bases of the junction unaccounted for. The sample here was peripheral blood, taken 28 days after the second AZD1222 dose. The chain is assembled from TRBV9 and TRBJ2-1, and 9 junctional nucleotides match TRBD2. The clonotype comes from an adult who received the AZD1222 COVID-19 vaccine. The encoded CDR3 is CASSVVSGGVNEQFF. In nucleotides, the sequence is TGTGCCAGCAGCGTTGTTAGCGGGGGAGTGAATGAGCAGTTCTTC.